The clone carrying this T cell receptor beta chain was found a few times. This sample is drawn from a study of OX40 agonist ivuxolimab in advanced cancers. With autoimmune disease history or systemic immunosuppression, patients were excluded. The CDR3 consists of 10 residues. Germline CDR1 reads MGHDK; CDR2 reads SYGVNS. Trimming left V 6 bases short and J 4 bases short, with 3 bases between. Only in-frame clones appear in the TCRdb table, and some are missing; sequencing was by immunoSEQ multiplex PCR. Here the sample spans over 100,000 clones, about 92% being singletons. This chain connects TRBV25-1 to TRBJ1-1; D is unclear. This specimen consisted of CD4+ or CD8+ T cells sorted from blood, obtained in a trial of the OX40 agonist ivuxolimab. This TCR derives from an adult with an advanced solid tumor such as melanoma, head and neck, liver or kidney cancer. As DNA, the CDR3 is TGTGCCAGCAGGGGCACTGAAGCTTTCTTT. Protein product: CASRGTEAFF.